This paragraph reports one T cell receptor beta chain. What antigen it recognizes has not been identified. No base quality information exists; no much larger clone differs at one position. This specimen comes from a study of cytomegalovirus exposure and HLA in healthy donors (dated by TCRdb to about 2017). With regard to the full study: An earlier analysis of several hundred of the donors reported 250 to 300 Gb of sequence data and 117 million unique TCR beta sequences obtained from about 179 million T cells. In a later genetic analysis, genome-wide SNP genotypes for about 65% of the 666 donors were used, and that subset was treated as a discovery cohort. Along with the roughly 700-subject first cohort, a separate validation cohort of over a hundred different subjects was used. A later analysis re-analyzed previously published TCR beta repertoires from 660 or so donors and added high-resolution HLA genotyping to study TCR occurrence patterns. Both class I and class II loci were covered by HLA typing, at four-digit resolution. In the later analysis, no new phenotypic data were used to find candidate immune exposures; instead, reliance was placed on TCR beta sequences and their occurrence across donors. The genetic ancestry cluster associated with self-reported Caucasian donors included about 81% of the roughly 400 genotyped donors. The study was designed to test whether signatures of past pathogen exposure could be identified by cataloging public T cell receptors. An earlier analysis of around 540 of the donors applied high-throughput TCR beta sequencing to assess whether each TCR beta V gene segment acted as functional or pseudogenic. An early release that covered approximately 600 HLA-typed donors contained approximately 300 gigabases of sequencing data and tens of millions of unique TCR sequences. The study used immunosequencing to profile the T cell repertoires of some 600 subjects and linked those repertoires to cytomegalovirus serostatus. Typing coverage varied by locus: roughly 620-640 donors for A, B, C, DRB1 and DQB1; around 560 for DQA1; more than 600 for DPA1; approximately 450 for DPB1. Across some 400 genotyped donors of the cohort, an average of roughly 250,000 unique TCR beta nucleotide sequences per donor were sequenced, and about a sixth of those sequences were non-productive. All discovery cohort repertoires had been generated using a single sequencing platform. Alongside the repertoire data, information on donor age, sex, ethnicity and CMV serostatus was compiled. To predict cytomegalovirus infection status, the study brought together high-throughput TCR immunosequencing, statistical association of individual TCRs with disease status, and machine learning. About five DR-DQ haplotypes were treated as single units for association and clustering because of strong linkage in the cohort. The study at large found these results: A later genetic analysis associated a missense DCLRE1C variant with V-gene and J-gene trimming of TCR beta chains, and an independent cohort replicated the association. Several of the top co-occurrence clusters appeared to be linked to parvovirus B19, influenza, CMV and Epstein-Barr virus, according to a later analysis. A later genetic analysis reported fewer N-insertions in productive TCRs among donors in an Asian-associated ancestry cluster than the roughly 700-donor mean. According to a later analysis, most CMV-associated TCR beta chains appeared to be HLA-restricted, and the HLA associations seemed to be driven largely by CMV exposure. Compared with equally common non-associated chains, HLA-associated TCR beta chains in a later analysis were more clonally expanded and had lower generation probabilities. The only immune exposure information available for the cohort was CMV serostatus. Most TCR sequences were observed very rarely across donors, whereas some public TCRs were present in many individuals. The cohort was sequenced for TCR beta chains only, and without alpha or paired-chain data the features that could be detected were limited. In a later analysis, around 17,000 TCR beta sequences were associated with specific HLA alleles at a false discovery rate of 0.05. Presence/absence analyses assumed roughly uniform sequencing depth across donors, an assumption that may not hold. HLA typing was unavailable for some donors at each locus, so association tests used only the typed subset. Cytomegalovirus status was reported to be diagnosed by the classifier with high specificity and sensitivity in both the original and validation cohorts. The study gave a list of about 150 TCR beta chains associated with cytomegalovirus. It was suggested by the authors that the approach could potentially be generalized to other disease states and immunological phenotypes. In a later analysis, the rate of TCR association differed among HLA loci, with DRB1 alleles having the most associated TCRs and HLA-C alleles having the fewest. Broadly in line with IMGT annotations, most TCR beta V segments showed up in productive rearrangements about 87% or about 30% of the time in an earlier analysis of roughly 590 of the donors. Strong co-occurrence of HLA alleles, especially DR and DQ, made assigning TCR associations to individual alleles difficult. The earlier analysis of some 560 of the donors excluded 15 to 20 rarely observed V segments, including chromosome 9 orphons, because counts were too low. The sequencing pipeline was judged likely to have produced a cluster of highly shared sequence variants as a technical artifact. A further reported finding was that TCR beta sequences accurately predicted the HLA-A and HLA-B alleles for most subjects in the first cohort. Three of the identified cytomegalovirus-associated TCR beta chains were confirmed in vitro to be specific for cytomegalovirus antigens. Linkage disequilibrium might explain the correlated functional status among segregating V segments, but an unknown experimental factor could not be ruled out.

To prepare the library, the immunoSEQ multiplex PCR assay was applied. The multiplex PCR relied on a mix of 60 forward primers for TCR Vbeta segments and 13 reverse primers for TCR Jbeta segments. The CDR3 region of rearranged TCR beta genes was amplified from genomic DNA by a multiplex PCR assay. Amplified TCR beta libraries were sequenced as 87-base-pair reads on the Illumina HiSeq System. The original pipeline was this. In a later analysis, some 80 million unique TCR beta chains were counted across the 500 to 850 repertoires, and approximately 11 million of these chains were shared by at least two donors. Raw reads were error-corrected and collapsed into unique sequences with a nearest-neighbor algorithm that merged closely related sequences to remove PCR and sequencing errors. CDR3 sequences were aligned to IMGT reference sequences to assign V, D and J gene segments. Each retained sequence needed at least a six-nucleotide match to both a V gene segment and a J gene segment. A rearrangement counted as productive if the CDR3 had no stop codons and remained in frame with V and J, and every other rearrangement counted as non-productive. Following IMGT convention, CDR3 was defined as the stretch from the second conserved V-encoded cysteine to the conserved J-encoded phenylalanine. In an earlier analysis of 587 of the donors, sequences lacking an unambiguous match to a single V gene segment were excluded. An earlier analysis of a few hundred of the donors classified V segments as functional when productive rearrangements were above 56.7% and as segregating when the standard deviation between donors was above 5%. A statistical classification framework was developed to diagnose cytomegalovirus status using the catalog of TCR beta chain sequences. A later analysis assigned V and J genes by comparing TCR nucleotide sequences with IMGT/GENE-DB human TR gene sequences. A later analysis assigned CDR3 sequences and most-parsimonious VDJ recombination scenarios with the TCRdist pipeline. A later analysis defined each TCR beta chain by its CDR3 amino acid sequence plus V-gene family, and excluded reads lacking a unique V-gene family. To address suspected cross-contamination and a sequencing artifact, a later analysis removed a few hundred highly shared, low-generation-probability nucleotide sequences. In a later analysis, a clonal expansion index was calculated for each public chain from normalized within-repertoire ranks of inferred template counts. Generation probabilities in a later analysis came from a VDJ recombination model fitted to out-of-frame rearrangements, and those results were checked against IGoR. In a later analysis, hypergeometric tests were used to score TCR-TCR, TCR-HLA and TCR-CMV co-occurrence, with a repertoire-size bias correction applied to TCR pairs. A later analysis estimated false discovery rates by permuting HLA or CMV assignments 20 times. In a later analysis, co-occurring TCRs were grouped with DBSCAN, and TCRdist sequence similarity was added when clustering was performed within HLA-allele-positive subsets. Co-occurrence clustering excluded repertoires with fewer than 30,000 or more than 120,000 public chains, plus five with anomalous nucleotide sharing. TCRdb re-hosts the immuneACCESS table, in-frame sequences only. Its copies lack some clones; in the studies checked, an unresolved V gene accounts for under half of them, and the cause for the rest is not known. V, J and clone size derive from that table, while D and trimming were established from the DNA sequence. This sample is represented by about 94,000 clones; approximately 75% of them were singletons. Clones ranked in the top ten supply about 3.8% of the sample.

The cohort consisted of 600 or so healthy bone marrow donors. At the time of sampling, every cohort member was nominally healthy, though immune exposures that went unrecorded were likely present. The donor tested CMV seronegative and was one of the 352 seronegative cohort members. Each donor provided a peripheral blood sample, and peripheral blood mononuclear cells were used for TCR beta sequencing. Genomic DNA extraction from the blood cell samples was performed with the Qiagen DNeasy Blood Extraction Kit. The source is a woman aged 35 to 49 in good health and CMV-seronegative. Sample: PBMCs.

The CDR3 corresponds to CASSPRGQENTEAFF. The nucleotide sequence is TGTGCCAGCAGCCCCCGGGGACAGGAGAACACTGAAGCTTTCTTT. The chain is encoded by TRBV7-9 joined to TRBJ1-1, and TRBD1 aligns with 8 junction nucleotides. From V the trimming removes 5 bases and from J it removes 1 base, while the gene matches leave 6 bases of the junction unaccounted for. CDR1 is given as SEHNR and CDR2 as FQNEAQ, both from the germline V gene (reference sequence). Spanning cysteine to phenylalanine, the CDR3 consists of 15 amino acids. Only the CDR3 part of the read is kept: 45 bases, read in frame from the first base.